This record concerns one T cell receptor (beta chain) sequence. V was pared by 1 base and J by 4 bases, with 13 bases between. The CDR3 is 15 amino acids. The germline CDR1 and CDR2 sequences are SGHTA and FQGNSA. The study amplified TCR beta CDR3 regions using RNA transcripts. A first-round RT-PCR used HTBI primers, followed by a second-round multiplex PCR. TCRdb fed the multiplex PCR reads into MiXCR, producing one record per CDR3 protein. The sample holds around 670,000 distinct CDR3 sequences, roughly 40% seen once. The data were taken from a study of Graves' ophthalmopathy and Graves' hyperthyroidism.

This clonotype was sampled from an adult man with Graves' ophthalmopathy. Sequencing input: peripheral blood. V and J are TRBV7-2 and TRBJ1-2; no reliable D call. The DNA for the CDR3 is TGTGCCAGCAGCTTAGAGGATAGGGTGGGCTATGGCTACACCTTC. It encodes CASSLEDRVGYGYTF.